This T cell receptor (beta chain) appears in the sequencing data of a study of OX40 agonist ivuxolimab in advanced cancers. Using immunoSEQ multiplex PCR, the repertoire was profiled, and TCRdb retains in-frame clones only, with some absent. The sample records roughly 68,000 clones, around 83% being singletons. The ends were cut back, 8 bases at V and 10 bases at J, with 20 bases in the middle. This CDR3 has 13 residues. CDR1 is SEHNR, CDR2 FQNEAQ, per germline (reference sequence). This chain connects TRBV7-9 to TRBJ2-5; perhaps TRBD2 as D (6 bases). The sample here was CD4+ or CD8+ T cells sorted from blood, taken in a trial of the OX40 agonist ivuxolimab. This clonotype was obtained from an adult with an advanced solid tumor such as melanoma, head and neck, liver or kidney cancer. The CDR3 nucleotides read TGTGCCAGCGGGGGACTTGGGGCAATGGGCCAGTACTTC. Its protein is CASGGLGAMGQYF.